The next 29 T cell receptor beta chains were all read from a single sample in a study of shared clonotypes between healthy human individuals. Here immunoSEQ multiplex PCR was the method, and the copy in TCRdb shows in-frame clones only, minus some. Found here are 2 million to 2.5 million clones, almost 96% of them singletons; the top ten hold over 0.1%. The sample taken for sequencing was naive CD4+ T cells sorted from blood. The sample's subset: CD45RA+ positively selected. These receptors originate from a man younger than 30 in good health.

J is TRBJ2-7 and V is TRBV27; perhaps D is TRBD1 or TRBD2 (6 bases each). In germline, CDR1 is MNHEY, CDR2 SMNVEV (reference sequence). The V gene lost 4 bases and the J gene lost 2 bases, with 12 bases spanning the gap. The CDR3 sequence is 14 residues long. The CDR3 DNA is TGTGCCAGCAGTTATAACGGGGGCCCCTACGAGCAGTACTTC. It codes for CASSYNGGPYEQYF.

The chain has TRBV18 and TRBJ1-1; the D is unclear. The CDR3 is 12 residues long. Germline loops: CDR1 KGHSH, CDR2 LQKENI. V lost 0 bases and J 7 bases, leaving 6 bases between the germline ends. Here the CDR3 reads CASSPPNGEAFF. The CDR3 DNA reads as TGTGCCAGCTCACCACCGAACGGTGAAGCTTTCTTT.

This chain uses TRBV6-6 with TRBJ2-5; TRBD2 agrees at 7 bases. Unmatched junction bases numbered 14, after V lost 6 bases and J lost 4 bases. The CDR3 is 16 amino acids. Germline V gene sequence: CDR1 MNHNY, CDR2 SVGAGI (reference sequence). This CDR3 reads CASRRPGPGGGETQYF. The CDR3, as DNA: TGTGCCAGCAGACGACCGGGGCCAGGCGGGGGAGAGACCCAGTACTTC.

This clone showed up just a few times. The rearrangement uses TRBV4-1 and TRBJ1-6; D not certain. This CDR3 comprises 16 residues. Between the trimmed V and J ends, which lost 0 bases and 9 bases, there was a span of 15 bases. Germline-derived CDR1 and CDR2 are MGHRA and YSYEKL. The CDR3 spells CASSQDNDATGSPLHF. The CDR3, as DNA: TGCGCCAGCAGCCAAGATAATGACGCAACGGGTTCACCCCTCCACTTT.

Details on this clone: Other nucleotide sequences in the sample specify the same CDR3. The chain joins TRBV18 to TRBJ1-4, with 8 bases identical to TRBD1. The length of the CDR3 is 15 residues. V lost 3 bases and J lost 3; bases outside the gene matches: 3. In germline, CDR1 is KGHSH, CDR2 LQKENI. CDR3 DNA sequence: TGTGCCAGCTCACCGATACAGGGGGCTAATGAAAAACTGTTTTTT. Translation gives CASSPIQGANEKLFF.

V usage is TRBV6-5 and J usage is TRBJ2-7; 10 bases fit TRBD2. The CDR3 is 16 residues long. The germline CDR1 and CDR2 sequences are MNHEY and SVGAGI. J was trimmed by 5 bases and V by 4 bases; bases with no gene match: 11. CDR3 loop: CASSSAASGRVDEQYF. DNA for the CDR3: TGTGCCAGCAGTTCGGCGGCTAGCGGGAGAGTCGACGAGCAGTACTTC.

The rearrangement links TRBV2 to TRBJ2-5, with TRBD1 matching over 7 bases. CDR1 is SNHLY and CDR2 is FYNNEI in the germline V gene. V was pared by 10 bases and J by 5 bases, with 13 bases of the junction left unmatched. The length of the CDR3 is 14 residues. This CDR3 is CATSRDRGAETQYF. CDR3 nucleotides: TGTGCCACATCGAGGGACAGAGGGGCGGAGACCCAGTACTTC.

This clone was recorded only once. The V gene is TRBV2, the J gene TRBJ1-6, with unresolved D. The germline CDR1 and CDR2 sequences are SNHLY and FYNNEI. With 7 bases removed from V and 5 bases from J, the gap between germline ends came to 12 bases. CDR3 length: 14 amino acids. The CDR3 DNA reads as TGTGCCAGCAAACCACAAACCGATAATTCACCCCTCCACTTT. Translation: CASKPQTDNSPLHF. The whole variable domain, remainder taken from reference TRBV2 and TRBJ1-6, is EPEVTQTPSHQVTQMGQEVILRCVPISNHLYFYWYRQILGQKVEFLVSFYNNEISEKSEIFDDQFSVERPDGSNFTLKIRSTKLEDSAMYFCASKPQTDNSPLHFGNGTRLTVT.

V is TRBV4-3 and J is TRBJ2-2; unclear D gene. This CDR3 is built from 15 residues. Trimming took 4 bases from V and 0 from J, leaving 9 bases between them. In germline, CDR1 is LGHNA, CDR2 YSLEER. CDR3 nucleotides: TGCGCCAGCAGCCCCTGGGGAACGAACACCGGGGAGCTGTTTTTT. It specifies CASSPWGTNTGELFF.

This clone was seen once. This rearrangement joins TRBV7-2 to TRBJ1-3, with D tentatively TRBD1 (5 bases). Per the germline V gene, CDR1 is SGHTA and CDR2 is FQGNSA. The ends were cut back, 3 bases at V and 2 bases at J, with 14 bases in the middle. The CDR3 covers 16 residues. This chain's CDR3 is CASSFTGFATGNTIYF. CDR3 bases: TGTGCCAGCAGCTTCACAGGCTTTGCGACTGGAAACACCATATATTTT.

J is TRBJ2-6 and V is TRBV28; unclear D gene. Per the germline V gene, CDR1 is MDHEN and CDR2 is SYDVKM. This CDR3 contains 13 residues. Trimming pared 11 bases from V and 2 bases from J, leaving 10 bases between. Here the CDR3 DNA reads TGTGCCCTACGGGCGGCTGGGGCCAACGTCCTGACTTTC. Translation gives CALRAAGANVLTF.

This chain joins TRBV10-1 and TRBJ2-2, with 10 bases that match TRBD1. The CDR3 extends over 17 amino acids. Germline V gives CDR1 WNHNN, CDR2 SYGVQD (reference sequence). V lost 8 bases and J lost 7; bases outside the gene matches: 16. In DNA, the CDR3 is TGCGCCAGCCCTATCCGGGACAGGGGAAAATTAGGCGGGGAGCTGTTTTTT. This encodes CASPIRDRGKLGGELFF.

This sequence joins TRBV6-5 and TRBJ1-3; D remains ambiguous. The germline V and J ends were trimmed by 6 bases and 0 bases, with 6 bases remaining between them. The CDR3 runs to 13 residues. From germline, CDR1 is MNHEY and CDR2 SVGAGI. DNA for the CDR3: TGTGCCAGCAGAACTAACTCTGGAAACACCATATATTTT. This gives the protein CASRTNSGNTIYF.

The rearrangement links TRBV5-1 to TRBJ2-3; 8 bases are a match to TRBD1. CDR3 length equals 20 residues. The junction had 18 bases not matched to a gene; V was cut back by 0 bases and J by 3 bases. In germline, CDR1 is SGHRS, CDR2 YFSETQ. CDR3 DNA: TGCGCCAGCAGCTTGGCCCTCTATGGGGACAGGTTCTCTACGACAGATACGCAGTATTTT. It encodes CASSLALYGDRFSTTDTQYF. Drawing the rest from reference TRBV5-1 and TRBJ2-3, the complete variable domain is KAGVTQTPRYLIKTRGQQVTLSCSPISGHRSVSWYQQTPGQGLQFLFEYFSETQRNKGNFPGRFSGRQFSNSRSEMNVSTLELGDSALYLCASSLALYGDRFSTTDTQYFGPGTRLTVL.

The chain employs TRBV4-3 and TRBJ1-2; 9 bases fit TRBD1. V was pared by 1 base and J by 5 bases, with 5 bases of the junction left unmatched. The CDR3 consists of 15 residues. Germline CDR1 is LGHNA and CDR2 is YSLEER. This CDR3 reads CASSQVLTGGYGYTF. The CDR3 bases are TGCGCCAGCAGCCAAGTTCTGACAGGGGGGTATGGCTACACCTTC.

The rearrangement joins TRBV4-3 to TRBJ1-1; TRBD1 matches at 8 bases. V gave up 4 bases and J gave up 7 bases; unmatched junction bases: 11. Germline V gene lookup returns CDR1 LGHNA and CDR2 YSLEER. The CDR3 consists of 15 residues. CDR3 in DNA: TGCGCCAGCAGCCCTGCTACCGGGACAGGCCTTGAAGCTTTCTTT. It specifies CASSPATGTGLEAFF.

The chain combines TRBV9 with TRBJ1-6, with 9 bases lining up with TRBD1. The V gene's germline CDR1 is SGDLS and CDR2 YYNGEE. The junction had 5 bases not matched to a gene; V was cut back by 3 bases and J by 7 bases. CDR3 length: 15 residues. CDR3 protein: CASSAGQGQNSPLHF. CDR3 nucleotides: TGTGCCAGCAGCGCAGGACAGGGGCAAAATTCACCCCTCCACTTT.

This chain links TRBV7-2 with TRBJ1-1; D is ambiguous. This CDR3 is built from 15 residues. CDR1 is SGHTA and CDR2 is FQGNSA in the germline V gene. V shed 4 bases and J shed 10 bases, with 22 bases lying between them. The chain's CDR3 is CASSSSPGPAGVAFF. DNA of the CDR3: TGTGCCAGCAGCTCATCCCCAGGCCCAGCCGGGGTAGCTTTCTTT. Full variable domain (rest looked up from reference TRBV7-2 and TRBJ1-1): GAGVSQSPSNKVTEKGKDVELRCDPISGHTALYWYRQSLGQGLEFLIYFQGNSAPDKSGLPSDRFSAERTGGSVSTLTIQRTQQEDSAVYLCASSSSPGPAGVAFFGQGTRLTVV.

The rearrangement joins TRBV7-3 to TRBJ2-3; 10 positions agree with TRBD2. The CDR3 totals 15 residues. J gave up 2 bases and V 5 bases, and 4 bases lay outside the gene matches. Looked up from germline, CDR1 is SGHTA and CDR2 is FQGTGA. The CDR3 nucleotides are TGTGCCAGCAGCCCGAGCGGGGGGGCCACAGATACGCAGTATTTT. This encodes CASSPSGGATDTQYF.

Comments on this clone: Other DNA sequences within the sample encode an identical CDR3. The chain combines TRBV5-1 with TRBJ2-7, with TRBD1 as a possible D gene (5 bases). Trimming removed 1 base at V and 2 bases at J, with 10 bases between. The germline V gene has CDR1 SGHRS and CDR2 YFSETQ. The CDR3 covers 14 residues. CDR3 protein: CASSLSQGTYEQYF. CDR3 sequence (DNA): TGCGCCAGCAGCTTGTCCCAGGGTACCTACGAGCAGTACTTC.

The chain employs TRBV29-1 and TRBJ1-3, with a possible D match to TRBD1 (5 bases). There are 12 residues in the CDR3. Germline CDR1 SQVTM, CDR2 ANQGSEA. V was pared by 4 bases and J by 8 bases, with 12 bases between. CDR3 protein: CSVAGGVDTIYF. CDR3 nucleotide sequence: TGCAGCGTTGCGGGGGGGGTTGACACCATATATTTT.

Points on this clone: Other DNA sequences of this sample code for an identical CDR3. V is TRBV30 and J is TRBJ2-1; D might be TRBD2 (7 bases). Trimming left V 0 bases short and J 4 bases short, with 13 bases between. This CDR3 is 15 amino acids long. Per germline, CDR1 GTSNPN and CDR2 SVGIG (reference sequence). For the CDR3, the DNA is TGTGCCTGGAGTGTAAGGAGGGGGGGGTACAATGAGCAGTTCTTC. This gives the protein CAWSVRRGGYNEQFF.

CDR3 DNA sequence: TGTGCCAGCAGCTTAGTGGTGGGCGGGAGAGGAACCGGGGAGCTGTTTTTT. Protein sequence: CASSLVVGGRGTGELFF. The genes are TRBV7-2 and TRBJ2-2; 7 positions match TRBD2. CDR1 and CDR2 (germline): SGHTA, FQGNSA. The CDR3 runs 17 residues. The V gene end was trimmed by 1 base and the J gene end by 5 bases; junction bases not matched to a gene: 10.

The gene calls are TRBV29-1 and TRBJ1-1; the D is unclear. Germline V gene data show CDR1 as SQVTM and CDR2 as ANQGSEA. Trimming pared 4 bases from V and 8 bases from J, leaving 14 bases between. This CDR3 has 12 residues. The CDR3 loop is CSVVGTVAEAFF. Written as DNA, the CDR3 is TGCAGCGTTGTGGGCACAGTGGCCGAAGCTTTCTTT.

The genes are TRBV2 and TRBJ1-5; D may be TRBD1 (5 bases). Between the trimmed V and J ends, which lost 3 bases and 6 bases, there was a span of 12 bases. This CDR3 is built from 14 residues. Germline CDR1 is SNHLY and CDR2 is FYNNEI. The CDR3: CASSEGRDPQPQHF. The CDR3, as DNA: TGTGCCAGCAGTGAGGGAAGGGACCCTCAGCCCCAGCATTTT.

As DNA, the CDR3 is TGTGCCAGCAGTTACTCGAAAGGGCGCCACACTGAAGCTTTCTTT. This sequence encodes CASSYSKGRHTEAFF. The V call is TRBV6-5, the J call TRBJ1-1; D remains ambiguous. Germline CDR1 is MNHEY and CDR2 is SVGAGI. V was clipped by 0 bases and J by 3 bases, with 11 bases between them. The CDR3 is 15 residues long.

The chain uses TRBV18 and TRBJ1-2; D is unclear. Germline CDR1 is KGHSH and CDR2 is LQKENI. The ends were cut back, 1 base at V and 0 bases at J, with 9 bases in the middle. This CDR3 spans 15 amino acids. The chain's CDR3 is CASSPLRGANYGYTF. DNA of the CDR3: TGTGCCAGCTCACCACTACGAGGAGCTAACTATGGCTACACCTTC.

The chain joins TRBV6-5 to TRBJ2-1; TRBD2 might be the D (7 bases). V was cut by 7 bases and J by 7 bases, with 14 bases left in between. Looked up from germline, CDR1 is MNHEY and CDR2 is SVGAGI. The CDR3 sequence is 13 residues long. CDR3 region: CASTRGGFNEQFF. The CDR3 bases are TGTGCCAGCACCCGCGGGGGCTTTAATGAGCAGTTCTTC.

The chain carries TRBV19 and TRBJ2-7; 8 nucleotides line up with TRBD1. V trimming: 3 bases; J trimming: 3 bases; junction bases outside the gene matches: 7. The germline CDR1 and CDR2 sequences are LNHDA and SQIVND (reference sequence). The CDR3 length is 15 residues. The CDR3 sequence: CASSITRDRFYEQYF. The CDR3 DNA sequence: TGTGCCAGTAGTATTACCCGGGACAGGTTCTACGAGCAGTACTTC.